Presented here are 25 T cell receptor beta chains from one specimen sequenced in a study of early T cells in non-severe SARS-CoV-2 infection. A single record per CDR3 protein comes from TCRdb applying MiXCR to the 5' RACE reads. The sample records roughly 110,000 distinct CDR3 sequences, over 8.5% being singletons. Sequencing was carried out using whole blood. The source of these receptors is an adult who was a healthcare worker with PCR-confirmed SARS-CoV-2 infection or an uninfected control (not recorded which).

This clonotype was recorded many times. The chain combines TRBV7-6 with TRBJ2-5; possibly TRBD2 for D (5 bases). Germline assignment: CDR1 SGHVS and CDR2 FNYEAQ. With 2 bases removed from V and 5 bases from J, the gap between germline ends came to 12 bases. The CDR3 is 14 amino acids. The CDR3 DNA sequence: TGTGCCAGCAGCTTAATCGGGGTAGGGGAGACCCAGTACTTC. This sequence encodes CASSLIGVGETQYF. Full variable domain (remainder filled in from reference TRBV7-6 and TRBJ2-5): GAGVSQSPRYKVTKRGQDVALRCDPISGHVSLYWYRQALGQGPEFLTYFNYEAQQDKSGLPNDRFSAERPEGSISTLTIQRTEQRDSAMYRCASSLIGVGETQYFGPGTRLLVL.

The chain has TRBV20-1 and TRBJ2-7; 9 nucleotides line up with TRBD2. Trimming at V came to 2 bases and at J to 5 bases, leaving 1 base not matched to a gene. The CDR3 contains 12 residues. Per germline, CDR1 DFQATT and CDR2 SNEGSKA (reference sequence). The CDR3 nucleotides are TGCAGTGCTAGACTAGCGGGAAACGAGCAGTACTTC. As protein: CSARLAGNEQYF.

V gene TRBV7-2 combines with J gene TRBJ2-6; D ambiguous. CDR3 length equals 15 residues. Germline V CDR1 and CDR2: SGHTA, FQGNSA. Between the trimmed V and J ends, which lost 5 bases and 0 bases, there was a span of 8 bases. CDR3 residues: CASSSTVSGANVLTF. The CDR3 bases are TGTGCCAGCAGCAGTACAGTCTCTGGGGCCAACGTCCTGACTTTC.

This clonotype was seen at least ten times. This chain connects TRBV6-2 or TRBV6-3 to TRBJ1-5, with TRBD1 as a possible D gene (5 bases). The CDR3 covers 15 residues. The germline V and J ends were trimmed by 2 bases and 5 bases, with 13 bases remaining between them. CDR1 MNHEY and CDR2 SVGEGT come from the germline V gene. This CDR3 reads CASSYQKQVHQPQHF. CDR3 nucleotide sequence: TGTGCCAGCAGTTACCAAAAACAGGTCCATCAGCCCCAGCATTTT.

Of note for this clonotype: Possible read error: a much larger clone is one base away. The rearrangement links TRBV20-1 to TRBJ2-5, with no clear D. The V gene lost 5 bases and the J gene lost 1 base, with 5 bases spanning the gap. The CDR3 length is 11 residues. CDR1 and CDR2 (germline): DFQATT, SNEGSKA (reference sequence). CDR3 in amino acids: CSAGGQETQYF. In nucleotides, the CDR3 is TGCAGTGCTGGCGGCCAAGAGACCCAGTACTTC.

This clonotype was seen many times. J is TRBJ1-4 and V is TRBV7-9; maybe TRBD1 (5 bases). V was clipped by 6 bases and J by 2 bases, with 19 bases between them. The CDR3 runs to 17 residues. Germline loops: CDR1 SEHNR, CDR2 FQNEAQ (reference sequence). In DNA, the CDR3 is TGTGCCAGCAGTCCTCGGCCCAGCGGGGGTACTAATGAAAAACTGTTTTTT. Translating it yields CASSPRPSGGTNEKLFF.

Only a few counts were recorded for this clonotype. The V call is TRBV7-2, the J call TRBJ2-5; D possibly corresponds to TRBD2 (5 bases). The CDR3 runs 14 residues. Germline-derived CDR1 and CDR2 are SGHTA and FQGNSA. V lost 5 bases and J lost 5, with 15 bases in between. Here the CDR3 reads CASSPQQRAETQYF. The CDR3 region has the DNA TGTGCCAGCAGCCCCCAACAGAGGGCTGAGACCCAGTACTTC.

This sequence joins TRBV9 and TRBJ1-2, with no clear D. Germline V gene lookup returns CDR1 SGDLS and CDR2 YYNGEE. V lost 7 bases and J lost 8, with 12 bases in between. The CDR3 loop spans 11 amino acids. CDR3 protein: CASETRGGYTF. The CDR3 DNA is TGTGCCAGCGAGACCCGAGGCGGCTACACCTTC. Full variable domain (remainder filled in from reference TRBV9 and TRBJ1-2): DSGVTQTPKHLITATGQRVTLRCSPRSGDLSVYWYQQSLDQGLQFLIQYYNGEERAKGNILERFSAQQFPDLHSELNLSSLELGDSALYFCASETRGGYTFGSGTRLTVV.

This clonotype was seen more than once but under ten times. This chain joins TRBV2 and TRBJ2-1; D is unresolved. Germline CDR1 SNHLY, CDR2 FYNNEI. V was trimmed by 3 bases and J by 9 bases, leaving 6 bases between them. The CDR3 is 11 residues long. In nucleotides, the CDR3 is TGTGCCAGCAGTGAGGGTGCTGAGCAGTTCTTC. This translates into CASSEGAEQFF. Based on the CDR3 plus reference TRBV2 and TRBJ2-1, the full variable domain is EPEVTQTPSHQVTQMGQEVILRCVPISNHLYFYWYRQILGQKVEFLVSFYNNEISEKSEIFDDQFSVERPDGSNFTLKIRSTKLEDSAMYFCASSEGAEQFFGPGTRLTVL.

The rearrangement joins TRBV20-1 to TRBJ1-1; TRBD1 matches 7 bases. The CDR3 length is 14 residues. Germline V gene lookup returns CDR1 DFQATT and CDR2 SNEGSKA (reference sequence). V shed 2 bases, J shed 0 bases, and the junction held 3 bases outside the gene matches. CDR3 residues: CSARKGAMNTEAFF. Written as DNA, the CDR3 is TGCAGTGCTAGAAAGGGGGCTATGAACACTGAAGCTTTCTTT.

This clonotype was counted at least ten times. The chain recombines TRBV20-1 with TRBJ2-7, with 11 nucleotides matching TRBD2. Germline lookup yields CDR1 DFQATT and CDR2 SNEGSKA (reference sequence). The CDR3 extends over 15 amino acids. V shed 6 bases, J shed 6 bases, and the junction held 13 bases outside the gene matches. This CDR3 is CSADDTSGSLLEQYF. The CDR3 DNA is TGCAGTGCGGACGATACTAGCGGGAGTTTGCTCGAGCAGTACTTC.

V and J are TRBV29-1 and TRBJ2-1; 9 bases align to TRBD2. This CDR3 has 15 residues. Germline trimming cut 7 bases from V and 6 bases from J; bases unmatched to any gene: 13. Germline V CDR1 and CDR2: SQVTM, ANQGSEA. CDR3 in amino acids: CSANPAGTSRNEQFF. The CDR3 DNA reads as TGCAGCGCGAATCCAGCCGGGACTAGCCGCAATGAGCAGTTCTTC.

This clonotype was seen a handful of times. The chain combines TRBV28 with TRBJ1-2, with TRBD1 as a possible D gene (5 bases). The CDR3 spans 12 residues. Germline assignment: CDR1 MDHEN and CDR2 SYDVKM. V was shortened by 5 bases and J by 10 bases, with 14 bases between the two germline ends. The CDR3 protein is CASSPPGVFYTF. CDR3 coding DNA: TGTGCCAGCAGTCCCCCGGGGGTTTTCTACACCTTC.

This clonotype appeared a few times. V gene TRBV6-2 or TRBV6-3 combines with J gene TRBJ2-7, with 10 bases aligning to TRBD2. CDR3 length: 17 residues. Germline CDR1 MNHEY, CDR2 SVGEGT. The junction had 11 bases not matched to a gene; V was cut back by 2 bases and J by 4 bases. CDR3 in DNA: TGTGCCAGCAGTTACAGCCCTAGCGGGAGTCGTGGATACGAGCAGTACTTC. It codes for CASSYSPSGSRGYEQYF.

At least ten counts were recorded for this clonotype. The rearrangement joins TRBV6-4 to TRBJ2-3; 7 positions match TRBD2. This CDR3 contains 15 residues. V gave up 4 bases and J gave up 2 bases; unmatched junction bases: 6. Germline V gives CDR1 MRHNA, CDR2 SNTAGT. CDR3 in amino acids: CASSASGDDTDTQYF. The CDR3 DNA reads as TGTGCCAGCAGTGCTAGCGGAGACGACACAGATACGCAGTATTTT.

CDR3 coding DNA: TGCAGTGTGGCCAGGGCCGAAGAGACCCAGTACTTC. Its translation is CSVARAEETQYF. The chain combines TRBV20-1 with TRBJ2-5; TRBD1 might be the D (5 bases). Trimming shortened V by 7 bases and J by 3 bases, and 12 bases separated the two germline ends. Germline V gene lookup returns CDR1 DFQATT and CDR2 SNEGSKA (reference sequence). The CDR3 covers 12 residues.

This clonotype was detected many times. J is TRBJ1-1 and V is TRBV25-1, with no clear D. The germline gives CDR1 MGHDK, CDR2 SYGVNS. This CDR3 is built from 12 residues. The V end was cut by 8 bases, the J end by 3 bases, with 10 bases between. CDR3 in amino acids: CASGDTHTEAFF. The CDR3 DNA follows: TGTGCCAGCGGCGACACCCACACTGAAGCTTTCTTT.

This clonotype was detected many times. The rearrangement joins TRBV12-3 or TRBV12-4 to TRBJ1-1, with unresolved D. The CDR3 has 14 residues. Trimming took 7 bases from V and 5 from J, leaving 17 bases between them. The CDR3 region is CASTYPRARTEAFF. CDR3 DNA sequence: TGTGCCAGCACCTATCCGAGGGCAAGGACTGAAGCTTTCTTT.

The chain joins TRBV20-1 to TRBJ2-7, with a weak D call TRBD2 (5 bases). Trimming left V 5 bases short and J 6 bases short, with 14 bases between. The CDR3 covers 12 residues. Germline lookup yields CDR1 DFQATT and CDR2 SNEGSKA (reference sequence). Written as DNA, the CDR3 is TGCAGTGCTCGCCAAGCGGCTCTCGAGCAGTACTTC. This sequence encodes CSARQAALEQYF.

This sequence joins TRBV6-2 or TRBV6-3 and TRBJ2-5; 7 bases match TRBD2. The CDR3 is 17 residues long. J was trimmed by 2 bases and V by 8 bases; bases with no gene match: 17. Germline V gene sequence: CDR1 MNHEY, CDR2 SVGEGT. The CDR3 nucleotides read TGTGCCAGCCTAAAGGTCGGACTAGACGCGATACAAGAGACCCAGTACTTC. The encoded protein is CASLKVGLDAIQETQYF.

In regard to this clonotype: A much larger clone sits a single nucleotide away, making a read error possible. This chain connects TRBV7-9 to TRBJ2-5; no firm D call. From germline, CDR1 is SEHNR and CDR2 FQNEAQ (reference sequence). This CDR3 comprises 11 residues. DNA for the CDR3: TGTGTCAGCAGCTCGGAAACGACCCAGTACTTC. Protein: CVSSSETTQYF.

This clonotype has just a few counts. J is TRBJ2-3 and V is TRBV20-1, with a tentative D call TRBD2 (5 bases). The V end lost 0 bases, the J end lost 4 bases, and 14 bases lay between the germline ends. The germline V gene encodes CDR1 DFQATT and CDR2 SNEGSKA (reference sequence). There are 15 residues in the CDR3. CDR3 protein: CSARDSGGLPDTQYF. In DNA form, the CDR3 reads TGCAGTGCTAGAGATTCTGGCGGGCTCCCAGATACGCAGTATTTT.

Notes on this clonotype: With a much larger clone just one base away, this may be a read error. This sequence joins TRBV7-2 and TRBJ2-1, with D tentatively TRBD2 (5 bases). This CDR3 is 13 amino acids long. The germline gives CDR1 SGHTA, CDR2 FQGNSA. The DNA of the CDR3 is TGTGCCACCAGCTTAGGCGGGTACAATGAGCAGTTCTTC. It specifies CATSLGGYNEQFF.

The chain uses TRBV20-1 and TRBJ1-1, with D possibly matching TRBD1 (5 bases). Germline loops: CDR1 DFQATT, CDR2 SNEGSKA (reference sequence). This CDR3 region has 12 residues. The CDR3 region is CSLRTPHAEAFF. The CDR3 DNA sequence: TGCAGCCTCCGGACACCCCACGCTGAAGCTTTCTTT.

This clonotype was found many times. The J gene is TRBJ1-6, the V gene TRBV6-6, with D perhaps TRBD1 (5 bases). Trimming left V 4 bases short and J 1 base short, with 23 bases between. The V gene's germline CDR1 is MNHNY and CDR2 SVGAGI (reference sequence). The CDR3 runs 20 residues. The CDR3, as DNA: TGTGCCAGCAGTTCAACGAGGGTAGGGGTTTTTGGTTCCTATAATTCACCCCTCCACTTT. Its translation: CASSSTRVGVFGSYNSPLHF.